This passage covers 28 T cell receptor beta chains from one sample sequenced in a study of cytomegalovirus exposure and HLA in healthy donors. TCRdb's copy holds only in-frame clones and misses some; the assay was immunoSEQ multiplex PCR. Of roughly 100,000 clones listed, around 90% were seen once; the top ten hold around 1.9%. Sequenced material: PBMCs. The receptors were gathered from a woman aged 18-30 years in good health and CMV-seropositive.

This rearrangement joins TRBV27 to TRBJ2-5; D not certain. The CDR3 totals 14 residues. V lost 3 bases to trimming and J lost 0 bases, with 8 bases between them. From germline, CDR1 is MNHEY and CDR2 SMNVEV (reference sequence). DNA for the CDR3: TGTGCCAGCAGTTTCGCCAGAAACCAAGAGACCCAGTACTTC. Amino acids: CASSFARNQETQYF.

This rearrangement joins TRBV29-1 to TRBJ2-2; maybe TRBD1 (6 bases). V lost 2 bases and J lost 5, with 9 bases in between. The CDR3 runs 13 residues. Germline assignment: CDR1 SQVTM and CDR2 ANQGSEA. CDR3 in amino acids: CSVENRETGELFF. In nucleotides, the CDR3 is TGCAGCGTTGAAAACAGGGAAACCGGGGAGCTGTTTTTT.

The genes are TRBV9 and TRBJ2-1; a weak D match, TRBD1 (8 bases). CDR3 size: 13 residues. Germline CDR1 reads SGDLS; CDR2 reads YYNGEE. With 5 bases removed from V and 6 bases from J, the gap between germline ends came to 12 bases. In DNA, the CDR3 is TGTGCCAGCAGGGACAGGGAGGGCAATGAGCAGTTCTTC. This translates into CASRDREGNEQFF.

This clone has a handful of counts. The chain uses TRBV10-2 and TRBJ1-6, with a possible D match to TRBD1 (5 bases). V was shortened by 2 bases and J by 7 bases, with 12 bases between the two germline ends. This CDR3 is 15 amino acids long. Germline CDR1 and CDR2: WSHSY and SAAADI. CDR3 nucleotide sequence: TGCGCCAGCAGTGAGGGGGCGGGGAGGAATTCACCCCTCCACTTT. As protein: CASSEGAGRNSPLHF.

This clone was recorded once. The genes are TRBV5-6 and TRBJ1-1; D gene ambiguous. Trimming shortened V by 1 base and J by 6 bases, and 7 bases separated the two germline ends. The V gene's germline CDR1 is SGHDT and CDR2 YYEEEE. The CDR3 covers 12 residues. CDR3 DNA: TGTGCCAGCAGCTTGAGCGGATCTGAAGCTTTCTTT. This codes for CASSLSGSEAFF.

V usage is TRBV4-1 and J usage is TRBJ2-2; possibly TRBD1 for D (5 bases). V was trimmed by 1 base and J by 1 base, leaving 10 bases between them. The germline CDR1 and CDR2 sequences are MGHRA and YSYEKL. This CDR3 is 16 amino acids long. The CDR3 reads CASSQGHTGNTGELFF. DNA for the CDR3: TGCGCCAGCAGCCAAGGTCATACAGGGAACACCGGGGAGCTGTTTTTT.

The rearrangement joins TRBV29-1 to TRBJ2-7; 8 bases align to TRBD1. The germline V gene has CDR1 SQVTM and CDR2 ANQGSEA. The V gene end was trimmed by 4 bases and the J gene end by 2 bases; junction bases not matched to a gene: 7. The length of the CDR3 is 14 residues. The CDR3 nucleotides are TGCAGCGTTGGAGCGGACAGGGCCCCCTACGAGCAGTACTTC. Translating gives CSVGADRAPYEQYF.

The chain is built from TRBV5-1 and TRBJ1-3; 11 nucleotides align to TRBD1. V lost 0 bases to trimming and J lost 4 bases; unmatched junction nucleotides: 0. CDR3 size: 15 residues. Germline-derived CDR1 and CDR2 are SGHRS and YFSETQ. The CDR3 here is CASSLGTGGGNTIYF. The CDR3 coding sequence is TGCGCCAGCAGCTTGGGGACAGGGGGCGGAAACACCATATATTTT. Full variable domain (outside the CDR3, taken from reference TRBV5-1 and TRBJ1-3): KAGVTQTPRYLIKTRGQQVTLSCSPISGHRSVSWYQQTPGQGLQFLFEYFSETQRNKGNFPGRFSGRQFSNSRSEMNVSTLELGDSALYLCASSLGTGGGNTIYFGEGSWLTVV.

This chain uses TRBV7-9 with TRBJ2-7, with D tentatively TRBD1 (6 bases). The CDR3 is 13 amino acids. Trimming shortened V by 6 bases and J by 3 bases, and 12 bases separated the two germline ends. CDR1 and CDR2 (germline): SEHNR, FQNEAQ (reference sequence). CDR3 nucleotide sequence: TGTGCCAGCAGTGACAGGAAAGACTACGAGCAGTACTTC. Protein sequence: CASSDRKDYEQYF.

The genes are TRBV5-4 and TRBJ2-2; D remains ambiguous. V was trimmed by 4 bases and J by 7 bases, leaving 11 bases between them. Germline loops: CDR1 SGHNT, CDR2 YYREEE (reference sequence). The CDR3 covers 13 residues. The CDR3 region is CASSLFTDGELFF. Written as DNA, the CDR3 is TGTGCCAGCAGCCTTTTCACTGACGGGGAGCTGTTTTTT.

This chain uses TRBV5-4 with TRBJ1-3, with D maybe TRBD1 (5 bases). Germline assignment: CDR1 SGHNT and CDR2 YYREEE (reference sequence). The CDR3 is made up of 18 amino acids. Trimming stripped 0 bases from V and 0 bases from J, with 16 bases between. CDR3 sequence reads: CASSLGGAGGVSGNTIYF. The CDR3 region has the DNA TGTGCCAGCAGCTTGGGAGGGGCCGGCGGGGTCTCTGGAAACACCATATATTTT. The entire variable domain, with the rest obtained from reference TRBV5-4 and TRBJ1-3, is as follows: ETGVTQSPTHLIKTRGQQVTLRCSSQSGHNTVSWYQQALGQGPQFIFQYYREEENGRGNFPPRFSGLQFPNYSSELNVNALELDDSALYLCASSLGGAGGVSGNTIYFGEGSWLTVV.

This chain connects TRBV5-4 to TRBJ1-2; 7 bases are a match to TRBD1. The germline gives CDR1 SGHNT, CDR2 YYREEE (reference sequence). The CDR3 runs to 15 residues. V lost 0 bases to trimming and J lost 4 bases; unmatched junction nucleotides: 6. The CDR3 here is CASSLAGGGGYGYTF. The CDR3 DNA is TGTGCCAGCAGCTTGGCTGGAGGGGGCGGCTATGGCTACACCTTC. The full variable domain, completed using reference TRBV5-4 and TRBJ1-2, is ETGVTQSPTHLIKTRGQQVTLRCSSQSGHNTVSWYQQALGQGPQFIFQYYREEENGRGNFPPRFSGLQFPNYSSELNVNALELDDSALYLCASSLAGGGGYGYTFGSGTRLTVV.

V and J are TRBV28 and TRBJ2-7; possible D gene TRBD1, 6 bases. Trimming removed 1 base at V and 10 bases at J, with 14 bases between. This CDR3 is built from 13 residues. Germline V gene data show CDR1 as MDHEN and CDR2 as SYDVKM. The CDR3 protein is CASSLLHRENQYF. The CDR3 DNA is TGTGCCAGCAGTTTATTGCACAGGGAAAATCAGTACTTC.

V gene TRBV6-1 combines with J gene TRBJ1-2; 9 bases map to TRBD1. Germline-derived CDR1 and CDR2 are MNHNS and SASEGT. This CDR3 is built from 14 residues. Germline trimming cut 11 bases from V and 2 bases from J; bases unmatched to any gene: 9. The CDR3 is CAVLRTGENYGYTF. The CDR3 DNA reads as TGTGCCGTATTACGGACAGGGGAGAACTATGGCTACACCTTC.

The count of this clone is one. For the CDR3, the DNA is TGTGCCAGCAGTTACTCACGACACCCCTACGAGCAGTACTTC. It translates to CASSYSRHPYEQYF. The gene calls are TRBV6-5 and TRBJ2-7; no clear D gene. Trimming pared 0 bases from V and 2 bases from J, leaving 8 bases between. The CDR3 is 14 amino acids. CDR1 MNHEY and CDR2 SVGAGI come from the germline V gene.

V is TRBV10-1 and J is TRBJ2-1; 13 bases are a match to TRBD2. Looked up from germline, CDR1 is WNHNN and CDR2 is SYGVQD (reference sequence). The CDR3 runs 17 residues. The V and J ends lost 5 bases and 4 bases, in that order; junction bases with no gene match: 8. The CDR3 loop is CASSRLAGGATYNEQFF. Here the CDR3 DNA reads TGCGCCAGCAGTAGACTAGCGGGGGGCGCCACTTACAATGAGCAGTTCTTC.

This chain uses TRBV13 with TRBJ2-3; 13 bases are shared with TRBD2. The CDR3 sequence is 18 residues long. CDR1 is PRHDT and CDR2 is FYEKMQ in the germline V gene (reference sequence). Trimming removed 4 bases from V and 0 bases from J; junction bases left unmatched: 7. The CDR3 reads CASSSRTSGGTSTDTQYF. The CDR3 bases are TGTGCCAGCAGCTCACGGACTAGCGGGGGCACTAGCACAGATACGCAGTATTTT.

The chain has TRBV18 and TRBJ1-5, with 7 positions matching TRBD1. The CDR3 extends over 14 amino acids. Per germline, CDR1 KGHSH and CDR2 LQKENI. V lost 4 bases to trimming and J lost 6 bases; unmatched junction nucleotides: 6. The DNA of the CDR3 is TGTGCCAGCTCACGCGACAGGGATGGTCAGCCCCAGCATTTT. It is translated as CASSRDRDGQPQHF. Full variable domain (remainder filled in from reference TRBV18 and TRBJ1-5): NAGVMQNPRHLVRRRGQEARLRCSPMKGHSHVYWYRQLPEEGLKFMVYLQKENIIDESGMPKERFSAEFPKEGPSILRIQQVVRGDSAAYFCASSRDRDGQPQHFGDGTRLSIL.

This chain uses TRBV6-5 with TRBJ2-3; TRBD2 matches at 11 bases. The CDR3 is made up of 14 amino acids. The germline V gene has CDR1 MNHEY and CDR2 SVGAGI. Trimming took 6 bases from V and 4 from J; bases not matched to a gene: 3. As DNA, the CDR3 is TGTGCCAGCAGCATAGCGGGGGGGTCAGATACGCAGTATTTT. Protein product: CASSIAGGSDTQYF.

The chain employs TRBV11-2 and TRBJ1-2; 8 nucleotides align to TRBD1. V shed 5 bases, J shed 7 bases, and the junction held 15 bases outside the gene matches. The germline CDR1 and CDR2 sequences are SGHAT and FQNNGV. This CDR3 has 16 residues. The CDR3 protein is CASSPPTGGWGRGYTF. CDR3 nucleotide sequence: TGTGCCAGCAGCCCACCCACAGGGGGTTGGGGGCGTGGCTACACCTTC.

The rearrangement links TRBV6-6 to TRBJ1-2, with D hard to call. The CDR3 is made up of 14 amino acids. Trimming shortened V by 5 bases and J by 4 bases, and 14 bases separated the two germline ends. The V gene's germline CDR1 is MNHNY and CDR2 SVGAGI (reference sequence). Written as DNA, the CDR3 is TGTGCCAGCAGTGACGGCGGCAGAATCTATGGCTACACCTTC. Residues: CASSDGGRIYGYTF.

The V and J genes are TRBV6-4 and TRBJ2-5; weak D call: TRBD1 (6 bases). V lost 6 bases, J lost 2 bases, and 16 bases lay in between. The V gene's germline CDR1 is MRHNA and CDR2 SNTAGT. CDR3 size: 15 residues. In DNA form, the CDR3 reads TGTGCCAGCAGCCCTGGTGCAGGGGAACAAGAGACCCAGTACTTC. It yields the protein CASSPGAGEQETQYF.

V and J are TRBV6-1 and TRBJ1-2; 9 nucleotides match TRBD1. CDR1 and CDR2 from the germline V gene are MNHNS and SASEGT. The junction had 5 bases not matched to a gene; V was cut back by 3 bases and J by 6 bases. The CDR3 sequence is 14 residues long. The CDR3 protein is CASSDWTGEDGYTF. The CDR3 coding sequence is TGTGCCAGCAGTGATTGGACAGGGGAGGATGGCTACACCTTC.

The V call is TRBV13, the J call TRBJ1-1, with 7 bases matching TRBD1. V was clipped by 4 bases and J by 4 bases; unmatched bases: 6. This CDR3 contains 14 residues. The germline gives CDR1 PRHDT, CDR2 FYEKMQ (reference sequence). The DNA of the CDR3 is TGTGCCAGCAGCTCGACAGGGCGAATCACTGAAGCTTTCTTT. It is translated as CASSSTGRITEAFF.

The J gene is TRBJ1-2, the V gene TRBV6-6, with D tentatively TRBD1 (5 bases). Germline lookup yields CDR1 MNHNY and CDR2 SVGAGI (reference sequence). The V and J ends lost 5 bases and 6 bases respectively, with 13 bases between them. CDR3 size: 13 residues. The CDR3 sequence: CASSPDRANGYTF. CDR3 in DNA: TGTGCCAGCAGTCCAGACAGAGCTAATGGCTACACCTTC.

The gene calls are TRBV5-1 and TRBJ2-3; possibly TRBD2 for D (5 bases). The CDR3 covers 17 residues. CDR1 and CDR2 from the germline V gene are SGHRS and YFSETQ. Trimming stripped 0 bases from V and 0 bases from J, with 14 bases between. CDR3 amino acids: CASSLGGSAFSTDTQYF. The DNA for the CDR3 is TGCGCCAGCAGCTTGGGAGGGTCAGCTTTTAGCACAGATACGCAGTATTTT.

The chain carries TRBV27 and TRBJ1-5, with TRBD1 as a possible D gene (5 bases). Germline V gives CDR1 MNHEY, CDR2 SMNVEV (reference sequence). This CDR3 contains 15 residues. Trimming shortened V by 5 bases and J by 1 base, and 12 bases separated the two germline ends. This chain's CDR3 is CASSNQGGSNQPQHF. The CDR3, as DNA: TGTGCCAGCAGTAACCAGGGTGGAAGCAATCAGCCCCAGCATTTT.

J is TRBJ1-5 and V is TRBV28; D is unresolved. V gave up 2 bases and J gave up 5 bases, with 10 bases separating them. The CDR3 has 14 residues. Per germline, CDR1 MDHEN and CDR2 SYDVKM. DNA for the CDR3: TGTGCCAGCAGTTTAGGAGGGAAGGATCAGCCCCAGCATTTT. It yields the protein CASSLGGKDQPQHF. The whole variable domain, remainder taken from reference TRBV28 and TRBJ1-5, is DVKVTQSSRYLVKRTGEKVFLECVQDMDHENMFWYRQDPGLGLRLIYFSYDVKMKEKGDIPEGYSVSREKKERFSLILESASTNQTSMYLCASSLGGKDQPQHFGDGTRLSIL.